These 10 T cell receptor beta chains originate from one sample sequenced in a study of radiotherapy plus CTLA-4 blockade in lung cancer. Libraries were prepared by immunoSEQ multiplex PCR; TCRdb keeps only in-frame clonotypes and omits some of them. Here the sample spans 45,000 to 55,000 clones, approximately 90% being singletons. The material sequenced was peripheral blood, taken from a patient treated with radiotherapy plus ipilimumab. These TCRs come from a human donor with non-small cell lung cancer whose response to radiotherapy plus ipilimumab could not be evaluated.

The chain has TRBV29-1 and TRBJ2-7, with TRBD1 matching 8 bases. Unmatched junction bases numbered 10, after V lost 5 bases and J lost 7 bases. Germline loops: CDR1 SQVTM, CDR2 ANQGSEA. The CDR3 contains 13 residues. The CDR3 is CSVNRQGAPEQYF. In nucleotides, the CDR3 is TGCAGCGTTAACCGCCAGGGGGCGCCTGAGCAGTACTTC.

V usage is TRBV7-2 and J usage is TRBJ2-3; 9 positions agree with TRBD2. This CDR3 has 16 amino acids. The J segment lost 3 bases and the V segment lost 1 base, leaving 5 bases of the junction unmatched. Germline CDR1 is SGHTA and CDR2 is FQGNSA. For the CDR3, the DNA is TGTGCCAGCAGCTTAGGTCTACTAGCGGGTACAGATACGCAGTATTTT. It specifies CASSLGLLAGTDTQYF.

The chain couples TRBV11-2 to TRBJ1-1, with D uncertain. Germline V CDR1 and CDR2: SGHAT, FQNNGV. V gave up 1 base and J gave up 2 bases, with 5 bases separating them. The CDR3 covers 13 residues. CDR3 DNA sequence: TGTGCCAGCAGCTTAGGGACTAACACTGAAGCTTTCTTT. It is translated as CASSLGTNTEAFF.

The V and J genes are TRBV6-1 and TRBJ1-5; the D is unclear. V lost 3 bases, J lost 0 bases, and 9 bases lay in between. Germline loops: CDR1 MNHNS, CDR2 SASEGT. This CDR3 contains 15 residues. The CDR3 DNA reads as TGTGCCAGCAGTGACTCAGGCTATAGCAATCAGCCCCAGCATTTT. Translating gives CASSDSGYSNQPQHF.

This chain uses TRBV2 with TRBJ1-1; 7 bases match TRBD1. With 2 bases clipped from V and 1 base from J, the junction kept 7 bases outside the gene matches. Germline loops: CDR1 SNHLY, CDR2 FYNNEI. This CDR3 contains 16 residues. CDR3 residues: CASSEQATGRNTEAFF. The CDR3 DNA sequence: TGTGCCAGCAGTGAACAGGCGACAGGGAGGAACACTGAAGCTTTCTTT. Full variable domain (missing parts from reference TRBV2 and TRBJ1-1): EPEVTQTPSHQVTQMGQEVILRCVPISNHLYFYWYRQILGQKVEFLVSFYNNEISEKSEIFDDQFSVERPDGSNFTLKIRSTKLEDSAMYFCASSEQATGRNTEAFFGQGTRLTVV.

The chain carries TRBV28 and TRBJ2-7, with 8 bases aligning to TRBD1. The V gene end was trimmed by 5 bases and the J gene end by 5 bases; junction bases not matched to a gene: 8. The CDR3 has 14 residues. From germline, CDR1 is MDHEN and CDR2 SYDVKM. This chain's CDR3 is CASSPGQGVDEQYF. The CDR3 DNA follows: TGTGCCAGCAGTCCTGGACAGGGAGTTGACGAGCAGTACTTC.

The chain's CDR3 is CASSRGEGTEAFF. The DNA of the CDR3 is TGTGCCAGCAGCCGAGGGGAGGGAACTGAAGCTTTCTTT. The chain combines TRBV7-9 with TRBJ1-1, with D maybe TRBD1 (5 bases). Trimming cost V 5 bases and J 5 bases, with 12 bases left between them. CDR1 and CDR2 from the germline V gene are SEHNR and FQNEAQ (reference sequence). This CDR3 has 13 amino acids.

In its sample, this clone was seen once. The V gene is TRBV5-1, the J gene TRBJ1-1; 7 bases line up with TRBD1. Germline V gene sequence: CDR1 SGHRS, CDR2 YFSETQ. V trimming: 5 bases; J trimming: 2 bases; junction bases outside the gene matches: 6. The CDR3 totals 14 residues. The CDR3 DNA reads TGCGCCAGCAGAACCGGGACAGCCAACACTGAAGCTTTCTTT. It encodes CASRTGTANTEAFF.

The chain links TRBV5-6 to TRBJ1-1; 7 nucleotides match TRBD1. The V gene end was trimmed by 5 bases and the J gene end by 9 bases; junction bases not matched to a gene: 10. The CDR3 totals 13 residues. Per germline, CDR1 SGHDT and CDR2 YYEEEE. This chain's CDR3 is CASRAGSGGQAFF. In nucleotides, the CDR3 is TGTGCCAGCAGGGCAGGTTCAGGGGGTCAAGCTTTCTTT.

The chain has TRBV7-2 and TRBJ2-7, with TRBD2 matching over 14 bases. This CDR3 comprises 19 residues. The junction had 13 bases not matched to a gene; V was cut back by 4 bases and J by 2 bases. In germline, CDR1 is SGHTA, CDR2 FQGNSA. CDR3 loop: CASSSPTSGGATRAYEQYF. The DNA for the CDR3 is TGTGCCAGCAGCTCCCCGACTAGCGGGGGGGCTACCAGAGCCTACGAGCAGTACTTC.